This T cell receptor (beta chain) emerged from a study of T-cell reconstitution after alpha-beta-depleted transplantation in children. Study conclusions and caveats: As was reported, about two months after transplant, alpha-beta T cells came from several hundred expanded graft clones. Diversity and T-cell counts at one year after transplant derived mostly from new T cells.

With V trimmed by 4 bases and J by 6 bases, 12 bases remained unmatched. The CDR3 runs 17 residues. Looked up from germline, CDR1 is SGHTA and CDR2 is FQGNSA. Concerning this clonotype: Its antigen is as yet unknown.

Unique molecular identifiers were incorporated into the prepared TCRbeta library. TCRdb redid the calling of the PCR reads with MiXCR, one entry per CDR3 protein. The data contain about 120,000 distinct CDR3 sequences, 20% to 25% of them singletons. The material was PBMCs, mostly from graft donor cells, obtained 180 days after TCRalphabeta/CD19-depleted stem cell transplant. The rearrangement links TRBV7-2 to TRBJ2-2; 9 nucleotides line up with TRBD2. The clonotype comes from a male patient under 10 years old who had a stem cell transplant for chronic granulomatous disease, so the T cells may come from the graft donor. The CDR3 region has the DNA TGTGCCAGCAGCTCCCACCGGACTAGCGTATTCGCCGGGGAGCTGTTTTTT. It translates to CASSSHRTSVFAGELFF. Filled out from reference TRBV7-2 and TRBJ2-2, the complete variable domain reads GAGVSQSPSNKVTEKGKDVELRCDPISGHTALYWYRQSLGQGLEFLIYFQGNSAPDKSGLPSDRFSAERTGGSVSTLTIQRTQQEDSAVYLCASSSHRTSVFAGELFFGEGSRLTVL.